The present T cell receptor beta chain was sequenced within a study of patients and donors after allogeneic stem cell transplantation. This clonotype was detected a few times. Germline V gives CDR1 KGHDR, CDR2 SFDVKD. The length of the CDR3 is 16 residues. Trimming removed 3 bases from V and 5 bases from J; junction bases left unmatched: 7. TCRdb called the RT-PCR reads again in MiXCR, with one record for every CDR3 protein. The repertoire includes 900,000 to 1,000,000 distinct CDR3 sequences, around 17% of them detected once, and 6% sits in the top ten. The clonotype originates from a human donor who was either an allogeneic HSCT recipient or a stem cell or donor lymphocyte infusion donor (not recorded which). It is not recorded whose cells these are; they may come from a transplant donor. Sequences were obtained from blood, either unsorted or a sorted T cell fraction (not recorded which). The V call is TRBV24-1, the J call TRBJ2-7; 12 nucleotides agree with TRBD2. In nucleotides, the CDR3 is TGTGCCACCAGTGATCAAAGACTAGCGGGAGTCGACGAGCAGTACTTC. It specifies CATSDQRLAGVDEQYF.